The rows below give T cell receptor beta chains drawn from one sample of a study of response to subunit inactivated influenza vaccine. TCRdb itself ran the RT-PCR reads through MiXCR, one entry per CDR3 protein. The top ten hold roughly 10% of the sample, which has over 750,000 distinct CDR3 sequences, 21% seen once. Sample: PBMCs from blood, taken approximately 5 days after vaccination. The receptors stem from a man aged 50 to 60 who received an inactivated influenza vaccine. The CDR3 runs from the conserved cysteine through the conserved F or W. A D gene is named only where the DNA matches it firmly. Rows give clone size only sometimes, using once, few, many, or a class for an expanded clone.

j_gene | abundance | d_gene | v_gene | CDR3aa | CDR3nt
TRBJ2-7 | few | - | TRBV28 | CASNTKIMGVWRTYEQYF | TGTGCCAGCAACACTAAAATAATGGGAGTCTGGCGGACCTACGAGCAGTACTTC
TRBJ1-2 | - | - | TRBV5-1 | CASSLTLSTGYTF | TGCGCCAGCAGCTTGACCCTCAGCACCGGCTACACCTTC
TRBJ1-2 | - | - | TRBV20-1 | CSVRDGTDGYTF | TGCAGTGTCCGGGACGGCACCGATGGCTACACCTTC
TRBJ1-2 | few | - | TRBV7-2 | CASRAGNGYTF | TGTGCCAGCAGGGCAGGGAATGGCTACACCTTC
TRBJ2-7 | few | TRBD1 | TRBV10-3 | CAISSGQGHYEQYF | TGTGCCATCAGCTCCGGACAGGGCCACTACGAGCAGTACTTC
TRBJ2-7 | few | - | TRBV6-1 | CASSTMARAYEQYF | TGTGCCAGCAGCACCATGGCCAGGGCCTACGAGCAGTACTTC
TRBJ2-3 | many | - | TRBV28 | CASSPGREKGSTDTQYF | TGTGCCAGCAGTCCGGGACGCGAAAAAGGGAGCACAGATACGCAGTATTTT
TRBJ2-1 | few | TRBD2 | TRBV24-1 | CATSDSQIAGSSYNEQFF | TGTGCCACCAGTGATTCCCAAATAGCGGGGAGCTCCTACAATGAGCAGTTCTTC
TRBJ2-3 | few | - | TRBV20-1 | CSARGGLTISTDTQYF | TGCAGTGCTAGAGGGGGACTTACTATTAGCACAGATACGCAGTATTTT
TRBJ1-1 | few | - | TRBV12-3/TRBV12-4 | CAGSRTPNTEAFF | TGTGCCGGTTCACGAACTCCTAACACTGAAGCTTTCTTT
TRBJ2-6 | few | - | TRBV24-1 | CATSDFRGEPNSGRANVLTF | TGTGCCACCAGTGATTTTAGAGGGGAACCAAACTCTGGTAGGGCCAACGTCCTGACTTTC
TRBJ2-2 | - | TRBD2 | TRBV4-2 | CASSHATSGRGTGELFF | TGTGCCAGCAGCCACGCAACTAGCGGGAGAGGGACCGGGGAGCTGTTTTTT
TRBJ2-3 | - | - | TRBV5-1 | CASRASDTQYF | TGCGCCAGCAGGGCCTCTGATACGCAGTATTTT
TRBJ2-7 | - | - | TRBV20-1 | CSATLASYEQYF | TGCAGTGCGACCCTAGCGTCCTACGAGCAGTACTTC
TRBJ1-1 | - | TRBD1 | TRBV12-3/TRBV12-4 | CASTQGVEAFF | TGTGCCAGCACCCAGGGGGTGGAAGCTTTCTTT
TRBJ2-3 | few | - | TRBV5-1 | CASSLIIGGTDTQYF | TGCGCCAGCAGCTTGATCATTGGGGGCACAGATACGCAGTATTTT
TRBJ1-1 | once | - | TRBV18 | CASSLSRDGAFF | TGTGCCAGCTCGCTCTCAAGGGATGGAGCTTTCTTT
TRBJ1-4 | - | - | TRBV18 | CASSPAGSTNEKLFF | TGTGCCAGCTCACCAGCCGGCTCAACTAATGAAAAACTGTTTTTT
TRBJ2-1 | few | TRBD2 | TRBV5-1 | CASSLRTSSGRAYNEQFF | TGCGCCAGCAGCTTGCGGACCTCTAGCGGGAGGGCCTACAATGAGCAGTTCTTC
TRBJ2-3 | - | - | TRBV4-3 | CASSRDGGGRGTDTQYF | TGCGCCAGCAGTCGGGACGGCGGCGGGCGCGGCACAGATACGCAGTATTTT
TRBJ1-1 | few | - | TRBV20-1 | CSAPNSGPEAFF | TGCAGTGCTCCAAATAGTGGTCCTGAAGCTTTCTTT
TRBJ2-7 | few | TRBD2 | TRBV6-1 | CASSEWGLPLYEQYF | TGTGCCAGCAGTGAATGGGGACTACCTCTCTACGAGCAGTACTTC
TRBJ2-5 | - | - | TRBV28 | CASSFGWQETQYF | TGTGCCAGCAGTTTTGGCTGGCAAGAGACCCAGTACTTC
TRBJ1-5 | - | - | TRBV7-2 | CASSFEVGPNQPQHF | TGTGCCAGCAGCTTCGAGGTTGGTCCCAATCAGCCCCAGCATTTT
TRBJ2-5 | few | - | TRBV7-2 | CASRPGGSQETQYF | TGTGCCAGCCGCCCGGGGGGCTCCCAAGAGACCCAGTACTTC
TRBJ1-2 | few | - | TRBV5-1 | CASSLSAGVDGYTF | TGCGCCAGCAGCTTGTCTGCAGGGGTGGATGGCTACACCTTC
TRBJ2-7 | - | - | TRBV7-2 | CASSPVDFSYEQYF | TGTGCCAGCAGTCCAGTAGACTTCTCCTACGAGCAGTACTTC
TRBJ2-1 | - | - | TRBV4-2 | CASSPPLFCNEQFF | TGTGCCAGCAGCCCCCCGCTTTTCTGCAATGAGCAGTTCTTC
TRBJ2-2 | few | - | TRBV29-1 | CSVDGWGSGELFF | TGCAGCGTTGACGGCTGGGGCTCCGGGGAGCTGTTTTTT
TRBJ2-7 | few | TRBD1 | TRBV20-1 | CSASPTGTAIGEQYF | TGCAGTGCTAGCCCGACCGGGACAGCCATTGGCGAGCAGTACTTC
TRBJ2-2 | few | - | TRBV5-1 | CASSLTITGELFF | TGCGCCAGCAGCTTGACTATCACCGGGGAGCTGTTTTTT
TRBJ2-1 | few | - | TRBV6-2/TRBV6-3 | CASSYPRGSSYNEQFF | TGTGCCAGCAGTTACCCCCGCGGTAGCTCCTACAATGAGCAGTTCTTC
TRBJ2-5 | - | TRBD2 | TRBV20-1 | CSAGGLAGGHETQYF | TGCAGTGCTGGAGGGCTTGCGGGGGGGCACGAGACCCAGTACTTC
TRBJ2-5 | - | - | TRBV28 | CASNSGSVVQETQYF | TGTGCCAGCAATTCCGGGTCGGTTGTACAAGAGACCCAGTACTTC
TRBJ2-3 | few | TRBD2 | TRBV10-1 | CASSPTSGDAKSTDTQYF | TGCGCCAGCAGTCCGACTAGCGGGGACGCCAAAAGCACAGATACGCAGTATTTT
TRBJ2-1 | - | - | TRBV7-8 | CASSLGSLARNEQFF | TGTGCCAGCAGCTTAGGGTCGCTAGCGAGAAATGAGCAGTTCTTC
TRBJ1-2 | - | - | TRBV20-1 | CSARGMETRYTF | TGCAGTGCTAGAGGAATGGAGACACGCTACACCTTC
TRBJ2-7 | - | TRBD1 | TRBV6-1 | CASRISGQGWYEQYF | TGTGCCAGCAGAATATCCGGACAGGGATGGTACGAGCAGTACTTC
TRBJ2-5 | few | TRBD2 | TRBV28 | CASSSLRRASGSGGGETQYF | TGTGCCAGCAGTTCCCTCAGACGGGCTAGCGGGAGCGGAGGGGGAGAGACCCAGTACTTC
TRBJ2-7 | - | - | TRBV6-1 | CASSPDQVRVHEQYF | TGTGCCAGCAGCCCCGACCAGGTTCGCGTCCACGAGCAGTACTTC